This TCR beta chain was sequenced in a study of T cell responses to AZD1222 COVID-19 vaccine. Study-level findings and limits: There were repertoire samples only from the period after the peak T cell response. Clonal diversity was possibly underestimated; the donors were predominantly white British and more often female. Unmutated variant regions reportedly attract nearly half of all spike-specific TCRs. Across the whole spike, CD4 TCRs peaked at regions 160-218 and 743-854.

A remark on this clone: Its antigen remains unknown.

Produced via immunoSEQ multiplex PCR; TCRdb's table is partial and in-frame only. In the table there are about 140,000 clones, roughly 90% of which are singletons. The CDR3 has 14 residues. Germline CDR1 LGHNA, CDR2 YNFKEQ. Trimming left V 0 bases short and J 4 bases short, with 9 bases between. The chain links TRBV4-2 to TRBJ2-5; D gene unclear. This specimen consisted of peripheral blood, obtained on day 0 of AZD1222 vaccination. This receptor was identified in an adult in good health. The chain's CDR3 is CASSQERKGETQYF. CDR3 nucleotides: TGTGCCAGCAGCCAAGAGAGGAAGGGAGAGACCCAGTACTTC.